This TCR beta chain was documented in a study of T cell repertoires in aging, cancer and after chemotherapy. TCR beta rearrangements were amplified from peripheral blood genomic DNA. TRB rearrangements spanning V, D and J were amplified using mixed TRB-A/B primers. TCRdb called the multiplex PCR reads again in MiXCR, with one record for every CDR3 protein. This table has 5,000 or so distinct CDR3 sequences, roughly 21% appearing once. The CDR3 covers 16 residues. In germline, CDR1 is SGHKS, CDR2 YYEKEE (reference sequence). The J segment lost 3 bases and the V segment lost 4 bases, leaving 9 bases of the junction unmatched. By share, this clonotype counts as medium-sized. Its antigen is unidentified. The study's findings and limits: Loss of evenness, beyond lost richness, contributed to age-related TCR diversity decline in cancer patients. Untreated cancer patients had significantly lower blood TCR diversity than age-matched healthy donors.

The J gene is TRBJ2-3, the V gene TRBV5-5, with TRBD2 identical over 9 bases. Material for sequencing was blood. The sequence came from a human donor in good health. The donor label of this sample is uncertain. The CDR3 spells CASSQPSGMGTDTQYF. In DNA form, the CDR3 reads TGTGCCAGCAGCCAGCCTAGCGGGATGGGGACAGATACGCAGTATTTT.